The 3 T cell receptor beta chains below come from one sample, sequenced in a study of cytomegalovirus exposure and HLA in healthy donors. Amplification used 60 Vbeta primers and 13 Jbeta primers. TCRdb's copy holds only in-frame clones and misses some; the assay was immunoSEQ multiplex PCR. The repertoire holds over 150,000 clones, roughly 74% seen once, with 4.9% in the top ten. The sample taken for sequencing was PBMCs. All receptors derive from a male donor in good health and CMV-seronegative.

The rearrangement joins TRBV5-6 to TRBJ2-7, with 7 bases aligning to TRBD1. Germline assignment: CDR1 SGHDT and CDR2 YYEEEE. The CDR3 runs 13 residues. V lost 4 bases, J lost 5 bases, and 6 bases stayed unmatched. CDR3 sequence (DNA): TGTGCCAGCAGCAAGGGGGCTCAGAACGAGCAGTACTTC. Translating it yields CASSKGAQNEQYF.

The chain uses TRBV10-1 and TRBJ1-3; D possibly corresponds to TRBD1 (5 bases). Germline values: CDR1 WNHNN, CDR2 SYGVQD (reference sequence). This CDR3 is built from 16 residues. The V gene lost 5 bases and the J gene lost 0 bases, with 14 bases spanning the gap. The CDR3 region is CASSMGLRVSGNTIYF. The DNA for the CDR3 is TGCGCCAGCAGTATGGGACTGCGGGTCTCTGGAAACACCATATATTTT.

This clone has a single count. J is TRBJ2-5 and V is TRBV18; D uncertain. Germline values: CDR1 KGHSH, CDR2 LQKENI. Between the trimmed V and J ends, which lost 0 bases and 2 bases, there was a span of 7 bases. This CDR3 spans 14 amino acids. In nucleotides, the CDR3 is TGTGCCAGCTCACCACCGGCCAGTCAAGAGACCCAGTACTTC. Protein sequence: CASSPPASQETQYF.